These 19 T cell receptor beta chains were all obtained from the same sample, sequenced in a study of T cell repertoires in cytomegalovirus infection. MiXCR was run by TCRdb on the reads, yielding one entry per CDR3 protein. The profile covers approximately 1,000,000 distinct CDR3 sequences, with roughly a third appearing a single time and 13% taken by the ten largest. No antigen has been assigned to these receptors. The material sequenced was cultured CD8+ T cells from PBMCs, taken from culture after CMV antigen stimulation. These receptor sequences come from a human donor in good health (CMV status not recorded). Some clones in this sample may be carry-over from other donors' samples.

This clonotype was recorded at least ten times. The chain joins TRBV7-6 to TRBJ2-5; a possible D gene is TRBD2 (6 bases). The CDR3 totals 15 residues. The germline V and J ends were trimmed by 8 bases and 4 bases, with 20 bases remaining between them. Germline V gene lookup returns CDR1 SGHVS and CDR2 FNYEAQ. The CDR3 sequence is CASHDSWGVRETQYF. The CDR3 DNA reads TGTGCCAGCCACGACTCCTGGGGGGTTCGAGAGACCCAGTACTTC.

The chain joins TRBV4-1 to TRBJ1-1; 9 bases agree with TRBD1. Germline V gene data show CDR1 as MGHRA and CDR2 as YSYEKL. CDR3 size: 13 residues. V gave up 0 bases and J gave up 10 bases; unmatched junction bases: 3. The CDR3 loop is CASSQEPGQGAFF. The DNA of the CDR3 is TGCGCCAGCAGCCAAGAACCGGGACAGGGAGCTTTCTTT.

CDR3 amino acids: CASSPRWVTNTGELFF. The DNA of the CDR3 is TGTGCCAGCAGTCCTAGATGGGTTACGAACACCGGGGAGCTGTTTTTT. The chain combines TRBV12-3 or TRBV12-4 with TRBJ2-2, with unresolved D. Trimming took 5 bases from V and 0 from J, leaving 13 bases between them. This CDR3 is built from 16 residues.

The chain's CDR3 is CASSVVAGAQETQYF. DNA of the CDR3: TGTGCCAGCAGCGTAGTGGCGGGGGCCCAAGAGACCCAGTACTTC. The chain uses TRBV7-4 and TRBJ2-5, with a weak D call TRBD2 (7 bases). The germline V and J ends were trimmed by 5 bases and 1 base, with 14 bases remaining between them. Germline CDR1 reads SGHVT; CDR2 reads SQSDAQ. CDR3 size: 15 residues.

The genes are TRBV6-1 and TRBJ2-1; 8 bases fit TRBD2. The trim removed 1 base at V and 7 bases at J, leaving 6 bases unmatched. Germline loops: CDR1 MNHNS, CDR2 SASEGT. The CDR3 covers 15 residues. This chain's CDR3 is CASSEVNSGENEQFF. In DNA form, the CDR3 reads TGTGCCAGCAGTGAAGTGAATAGCGGGGAAAATGAGCAGTTCTTC.

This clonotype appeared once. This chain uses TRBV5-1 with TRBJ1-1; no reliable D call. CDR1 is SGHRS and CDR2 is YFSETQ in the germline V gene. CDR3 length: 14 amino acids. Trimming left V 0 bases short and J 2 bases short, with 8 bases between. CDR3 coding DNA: TGCGCCAGCAGCTTGGCCCAGCGCAACACTGAAGCTTTCTTT. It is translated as CASSLAQRNTEAFF. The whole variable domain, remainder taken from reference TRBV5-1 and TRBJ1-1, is KAGVTQTPRYLIKTRGQQVTLSCSPISGHRSVSWYQQTPGQGLQFLFEYFSETQRNKGNFPGRFSGRQFSNSRSEMNVSTLELGDSALYLCASSLAQRNTEAFFGQGTRLTVV.

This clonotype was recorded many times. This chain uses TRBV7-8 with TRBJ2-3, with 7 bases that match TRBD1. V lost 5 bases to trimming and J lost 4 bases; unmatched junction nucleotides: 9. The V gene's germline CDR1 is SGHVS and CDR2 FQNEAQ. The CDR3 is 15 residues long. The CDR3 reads CASSQPRGHADTQYF. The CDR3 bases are TGTGCCAGCAGCCAACCAAGGGGGCATGCAGATACGCAGTATTTT.

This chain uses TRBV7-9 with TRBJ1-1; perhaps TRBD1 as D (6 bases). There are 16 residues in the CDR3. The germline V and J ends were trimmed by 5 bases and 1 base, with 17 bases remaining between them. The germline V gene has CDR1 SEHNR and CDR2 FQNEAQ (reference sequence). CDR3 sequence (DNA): TGTGCCAGCAGCCAAACCCCCGACAGGCCGAACACTGAAGCTTTCTTT. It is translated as CASSQTPDRPNTEAFF.

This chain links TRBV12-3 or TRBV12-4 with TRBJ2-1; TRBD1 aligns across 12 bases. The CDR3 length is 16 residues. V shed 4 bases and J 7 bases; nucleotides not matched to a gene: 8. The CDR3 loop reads CASSSFRDRGPNEQFF. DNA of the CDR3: TGTGCCAGCAGTTCTTTCCGGGACAGGGGGCCAAATGAGCAGTTCTTC.

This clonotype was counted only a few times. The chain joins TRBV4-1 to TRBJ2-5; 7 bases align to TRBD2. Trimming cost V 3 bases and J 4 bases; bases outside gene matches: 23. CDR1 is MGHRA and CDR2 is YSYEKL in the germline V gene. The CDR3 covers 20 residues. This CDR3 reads CASSHPSEKNGLGRAETQYF. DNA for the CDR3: TGCGCCAGCAGCCATCCCAGCGAGAAGAACGGACTAGGTCGGGCAGAGACCCAGTACTTC.

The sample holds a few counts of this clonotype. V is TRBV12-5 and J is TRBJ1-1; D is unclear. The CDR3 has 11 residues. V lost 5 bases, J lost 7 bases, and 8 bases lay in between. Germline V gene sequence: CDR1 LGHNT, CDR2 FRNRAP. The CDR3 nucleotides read TGTGCTAGTGGTCCTGAGAGTGAAGCTTTCTTT. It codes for CASGPESEAFF.

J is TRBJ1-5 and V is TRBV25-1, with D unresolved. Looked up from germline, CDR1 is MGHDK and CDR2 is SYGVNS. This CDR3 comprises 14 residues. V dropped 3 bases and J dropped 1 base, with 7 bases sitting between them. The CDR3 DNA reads TGTGCCAGCAGTGACAGAGCGAGCAATCAGCCCCAGCATTTT. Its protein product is CASSDRASNQPQHF.

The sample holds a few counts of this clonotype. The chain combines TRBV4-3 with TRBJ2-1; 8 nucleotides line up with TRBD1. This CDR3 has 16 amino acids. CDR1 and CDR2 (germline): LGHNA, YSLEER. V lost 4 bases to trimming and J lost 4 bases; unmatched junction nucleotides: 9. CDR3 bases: TGCGCCAGCAGCCCTTTCGGGACAGGACCTTACAATGAGCAGTTCTTC. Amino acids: CASSPFGTGPYNEQFF.

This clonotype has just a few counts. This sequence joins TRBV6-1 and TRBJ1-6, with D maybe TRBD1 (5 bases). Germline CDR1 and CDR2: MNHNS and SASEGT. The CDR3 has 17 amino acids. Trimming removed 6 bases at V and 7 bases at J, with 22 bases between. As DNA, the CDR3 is TGTGCCAGCAGCCCATACGACAGTTCGGGGAGGAATTCACCCCTCCACTTT. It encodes CASSPYDSSGRNSPLHF.

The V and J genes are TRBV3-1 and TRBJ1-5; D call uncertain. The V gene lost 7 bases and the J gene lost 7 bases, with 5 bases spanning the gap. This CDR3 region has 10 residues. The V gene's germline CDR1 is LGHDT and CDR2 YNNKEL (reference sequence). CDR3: CASMSQPQHF. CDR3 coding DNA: TGTGCCAGCATGTCCCAGCCCCAGCATTTT.

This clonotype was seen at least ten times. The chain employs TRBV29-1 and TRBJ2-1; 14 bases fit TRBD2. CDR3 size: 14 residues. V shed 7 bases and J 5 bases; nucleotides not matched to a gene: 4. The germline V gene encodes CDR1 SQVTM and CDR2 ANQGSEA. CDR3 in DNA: TGCAGCGCCCGACTAGCGGGGGGGCACAATGAGCAGTTCTTC. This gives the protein CSARLAGGHNEQFF.

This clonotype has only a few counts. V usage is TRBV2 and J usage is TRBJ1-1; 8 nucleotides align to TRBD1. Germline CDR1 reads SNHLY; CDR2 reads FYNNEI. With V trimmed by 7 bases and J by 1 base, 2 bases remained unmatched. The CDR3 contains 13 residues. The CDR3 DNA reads TGTGCCAGCACGACAGGGGAGAACACTGAAGCTTTCTTT. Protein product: CASTTGENTEAFF.

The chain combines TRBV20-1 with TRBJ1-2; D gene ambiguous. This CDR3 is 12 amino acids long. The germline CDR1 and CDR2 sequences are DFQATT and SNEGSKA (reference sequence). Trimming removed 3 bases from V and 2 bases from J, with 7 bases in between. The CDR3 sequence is CSAREDNYGYTF. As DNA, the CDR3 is TGCAGTGCTAGGGAAGACAACTATGGCTACACCTTC.

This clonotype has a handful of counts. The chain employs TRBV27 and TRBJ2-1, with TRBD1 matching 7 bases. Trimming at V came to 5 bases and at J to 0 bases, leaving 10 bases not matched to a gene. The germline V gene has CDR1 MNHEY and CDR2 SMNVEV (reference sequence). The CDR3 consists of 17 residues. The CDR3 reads CASSPGGRPSSYNEQFF. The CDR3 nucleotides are TGTGCCAGCAGTCCAGGGGGACGCCCAAGCTCCTACAATGAGCAGTTCTTC.